The present TCR beta chain was sequenced within a study of OX40 agonist ivuxolimab in advanced cancers. Study as a whole: Patients receiving dose escalation had hepatocellular carcinoma, melanoma, renal cell or head and neck cancer.

V trimming: 1 base; J trimming: 4 bases; junction bases outside the gene matches: 2. Germline V gene data show CDR1 as MGHRA and CDR2 as YSYEKL. The CDR3 covers 14 residues. Produced via immunoSEQ multiplex PCR; TCRdb's table is partial and in-frame only. The sample carries just over 40,000 clones, roughly 88% recorded once. The V call is TRBV4-1, the J call TRBJ2-7, with 9 bases matching TRBD1. The TCR was taken from an adult with an advanced solid tumor such as melanoma, head and neck, liver or kidney cancer. The sample in question was CD4+ or CD8+ T cells sorted from blood, obtained in a trial of the OX40 agonist ivuxolimab. The CDR3 region has the DNA TGCGCCAGCAGCCAAGTACAGGGGGCTTACGAGCAGTACTTC. It yields the protein CASSQVQGAYEQYF.